The source of this T cell receptor (beta chain) is a study of cytomegalovirus exposure and HLA in healthy donors. PCR primers comprised 60 Vbeta and 13 Jbeta primers. Methods used by the authors: Later reanalysis found approximately 76 million unique TCR beta chains, around 10 million of them shared. The data were produced by immunoSEQ multiplex PCR, yet TCRdb's version contains in-frame clones alone and is incomplete. V and J calls and clone size are given by that table; D and trimming were obtained from the DNA. This table holds around 150,000 clones, approximately 85% found once. CDR3 size: 11 residues. Germline lookup yields CDR1 MNHEY and CDR2 SMNVEV (reference sequence). Trimming took 5 bases from V and 6 from J; bases not matched to a gene: 0. Regarding this clone: The same CDR3 can be traced to other DNA sequences in this sample.

This TCR came from a girl aged 2 to 10 in good health and CMV-seropositive. V gene TRBV27 combines with J gene TRBJ2-7; 8 bases line up with TRBD1. The sample consisted of PBMCs. The CDR3 DNA reads as TGTGCCAGCAGTACAGGGGGCGAGCAGTACTTC. Its translation: CASSTGGEQYF.